One sample yielded the 2 T cell receptor beta chains listed below, sequenced in a study of blood T cells in healthy people across ages. Through a sample-barcoded 5' primer and a J-beta primer mix, a second PCR was run for about 7 to 12 cycles. From the 5' RACE reads, TCRdb called clonotypes with MiXCR, one entry per CDR3 protein. The table lists some 780,000 distinct CDR3 sequences, 56% of them singletons. Material: blood. These receptors all stem from a man aged 35-49 years in good health.

This clonotype showed up just a few times. CDR3 residues: CAASTGTGTDTQYF. The CDR3 DNA sequence: TGTGCCGCTTCAACCGGGACAGGGACAGATACGCAGTATTTT. V usage is TRBV24-1 and J usage is TRBJ2-3; the match to TRBD1 covers 9 bases. CDR1 and CDR2 (germline): KGHDR, SFDVKD. J was trimmed by 3 bases and V by 12 bases; bases with no gene match: 9. CDR3 size: 14 residues.

The chain has TRBV7-7 and TRBJ2-3; 12 nucleotides match TRBD2. The germline gives CDR1 SSHAT, CDR2 FNYEAQ (reference sequence). The CDR3 has 17 residues. The trim removed 1 base at V and 1 base at J, leaving 3 bases unmatched. As DNA, the CDR3 is TGTGCCAGCAGCTTAGGACTAGCGGGAGTCGGCACAGATACGCAGTATTTT. Translated, it gives CASSLGLAGVGTDTQYF.